This TCR beta chain was recorded in a study of shared clonotypes between healthy human individuals. It was CD45RO-negative cells, positively selected for CCR7, that made up naive CD8 cells, with terminally differentiated effector memory CD45RA+ cells excluded. Donors included only healthy HIV-negative adults lacking recent acute infections or vaccinations. Germline CDR1 reads LGHNT; CDR2 reads FRNRAP. CDR3 size: 11 residues. The V end was cut by 4 bases, the J end by 7 bases, with 5 bases between. With regard to this clone: Other DNA variants within this sample encode the same CDR3.

Generated by immunoSEQ multiplex PCR, the TCRdb table keeps only in-frame clones and is missing some. The sample holds about 650,000 clones, over 95% seen once. Input material: naive CD8+ T cells sorted from blood. The chain links TRBV12-5 to TRBJ2-1; no clear D gene. The receptor was isolated from a young woman in good health. The CDR3 DNA reads TGTGCTAGTGGTTCGCGTAATGAGCAGTTCTTC. It is translated as CASGSRNEQFF.